Shown below are 18 T cell receptor beta chains from a single sample sequenced in a study of CD8+CD57+ T cells in acquired aplastic anemia. Patients picked for sequencing had shown CD8+CD57+ cell expansion detected by flow cytometry. The use of genomic DNA as template underpinned the TCR beta VDJ and CDR3 profiling. A single record per CDR3 protein comes from TCRdb applying MiXCR to the reads. There are around 200,000 distinct CDR3 sequences in the sample; around 50% occur only once, and 10% to 15% lies in the top ten. The material sequenced was sorted CD4+, CD8+, or CD8+CD57+ T cells (not recorded which) from PBMCs. These TCRs come from a human donor with aplastic anemia.

The chain recombines TRBV2 with TRBJ1-2; D is perhaps TRBD1 (5 bases). V was trimmed by 7 bases and J by 0 bases, leaving 15 bases between them. The CDR3 totals 15 residues. The germline V gene encodes CDR1 SNHLY and CDR2 FYNNEI. The CDR3 DNA follows: TGTGCCAGCATCGGAACAGGCTTAGCTAACTATGGCTACACCTTC. Translated: CASIGTGLANYGYTF. The whole variable domain, remainder taken from reference TRBV2 and TRBJ1-2, is EPEVTQTPSHQVTQMGQEVILRCVPISNHLYFYWYRQILGQKVEFLVSFYNNEISEKSEIFDDQFSVERPDGSNFTLKIRSTKLEDSAMYFCASIGTGLANYGYTFGSGTRLTVV.

This chain links TRBV29-1 with TRBJ2-7, with D perhaps TRBD1 or TRBD2 (6 bases each). V gave up 8 bases and J gave up 4 bases, with 18 bases separating them. The CDR3 is made up of 13 amino acids. Germline V gene data show CDR1 as SQVTM and CDR2 as ANQGSEA. The CDR3 DNA sequence: TGCAGCAGTGCAAGGGGGGAATCTTACGAGCAGTACTTC. Protein product: CSSARGESYEQYF.

V usage is TRBV28 and J usage is TRBJ1-6; tentative D call: TRBD1 (5 bases). Per the germline V gene, CDR1 is MDHEN and CDR2 is SYDVKM. V was cut by 8 bases and J by 8 bases, with 16 bases left in between. The CDR3 length is 14 residues. The DNA of the CDR3 is TGTGCCAGCGGGTTTCAGGGAAAGGATTCACCCCTCCACTTT. Encoded protein: CASGFQGKDSPLHF. Full variable domain (remainder filled in from reference TRBV28 and TRBJ1-6): DVKVTQSSRYLVKRTGEKVFLECVQDMDHENMFWYRQDPGLGLRLIYFSYDVKMKEKGDIPEGYSVSREKKERFSLILESASTNQTSMYLCASGFQGKDSPLHFGNGTRLTVT.

The V gene is TRBV2, the J gene TRBJ2-3, with D maybe TRBD2 (6 bases). Trimming shortened V by 1 base and J by 1 base, and 12 bases separated the two germline ends. The V gene's germline CDR1 is SNHLY and CDR2 FYNNEI. The CDR3 runs 16 residues. The CDR3 coding sequence is TGTGCCAGCAGTGAAGTTCGGGAGCTGGGCACAGATACGCAGTATTTT. Amino acids: CASSEVRELGTDTQYF.

This clonotype has ten or more counts. The chain links TRBV6-6 to TRBJ1-1, with a possible D match to TRBD1 (5 bases). V shed 2 bases and J shed 2 bases, with 6 bases lying between them. CDR1 and CDR2 from the germline V gene are MNHNY and SVGAGI (reference sequence). CDR3 length: 13 residues. The CDR3 sequence is CASSYRGNTEAFF. The CDR3 bases are TGTGCCAGCAGTTACAGGGGCAACACTGAAGCTTTCTTT.

The gene calls are TRBV19 and TRBJ2-7, with TRBD2 matching 9 bases. J was trimmed by 2 bases and V by 6 bases; bases with no gene match: 5. Germline CDR1 reads LNHDA; CDR2 reads SQIVND (reference sequence). There are 14 residues in the CDR3. CDR3 DNA sequence: TGTGCCAGTAGCCTAGCGGGGAGAACCTACGAGCAGTACTTC. This sequence encodes CASSLAGRTYEQYF.

The chain uses TRBV29-1 and TRBJ1-1, with 8 bases fitting TRBD1. This CDR3 is 15 amino acids long. The V segment lost 5 bases and the J segment 0 bases; nucleotides outside the gene matches: 8. CDR1 SQVTM and CDR2 ANQGSEA come from the germline V gene. CDR3 nucleotide sequence: TGCAGCGTTTTCGGACAGGGCCAAATGAACACTGAAGCTTTCTTT. Its protein is CSVFGQGQMNTEAFF.

The chain links TRBV7-9 to TRBJ1-4; 8 bases are shared with TRBD1. The CDR3 runs 15 residues. With V trimmed by 3 bases and J by 2 bases, 2 bases remained unmatched. Germline CDR1 is SEHNR and CDR2 is FQNEAQ (reference sequence). CDR3 DNA: TGTGCCAGCAGCTTCCAGGGGGCTACTAATGAAAAACTGTTTTTT. Protein product: CASSFQGATNEKLFF.

In the case of this clonotype: One base away lies a much larger clone, so this may be a sequencing read error. No conserved phenylalanine or tryptophan is present at the end of the CDR3, so a read error is the likely explanation. This chain links TRBV5-1 with TRBJ2-7; a weak D match, TRBD2 (7 bases). V lost 1 base, J lost 1 base, and 12 bases lay in between. CDR1 and CDR2 from the germline V gene are SGHRS and YFSETQ. The CDR3 has 15 residues. CDR3 sequence (DNA): TGCGCCAGCAGCTTGTGGGGGGGCAGTTCCTACGAGCAGTACCTC. This gives the protein CASSLWGGSSYEQYL.

The chain combines TRBV3-1 with TRBJ2-5; possibly TRBD2 for D (6 bases). The CDR3 totals 12 residues. Looked up from germline, CDR1 is LGHDT and CDR2 is YNNKEL (reference sequence). V was trimmed by 10 bases and J by 4 bases, leaving 13 bases between them. The CDR3 coding sequence is TGTGCCACCACGGACTACCTAGAGACCCAGTACTTC. Protein: CATTDYLETQYF.

This chain connects TRBV12-3 or TRBV12-4 to TRBJ1-1; TRBD1 matches 7 bases. The CDR3 loop spans 16 amino acids. Losses at the gene ends were 2 bases for V and 7 bases for J; bases not matched to a gene: 13. The CDR3 bases are TGTGCCAGCAGTTTACGGGGGACAGCCACGAGGGGTGAAGCTTTCTTT. Its protein product is CASSLRGTATRGEAFF.

The chain links TRBV25-1 to TRBJ1-2; tentatively, D is TRBD1 (5 bases). Trimming shortened V by 4 bases and J by 14 bases, and 26 bases separated the two germline ends. Germline-derived CDR1 and CDR2 are MGHDK and SYGVNS. This CDR3 has 15 amino acids. CDR3 coding DNA: TGTGCCAGCAGTGCCCCCGGGACCCTACACAGGAGCTTTACCTTC. Translating gives CASSAPGTLHRSFTF.

The rearrangement joins TRBV7-9 to TRBJ1-1, with D maybe TRBD1 (6 bases). The CDR3 loop spans 15 amino acids. The germline CDR1 and CDR2 sequences are SEHNR and FQNEAQ (reference sequence). Trimming cost V 5 bases and J 3 bases, with 16 bases left between them. This chain's CDR3 is CASSGGQRRYTEAFF. CDR3 coding DNA: TGTGCCAGCAGCGGCGGACAGAGAAGGTACACTGAAGCTTTCTTT.

This chain links TRBV19 with TRBJ1-2; TRBD1 matches at 7 bases. Germline loops: CDR1 LNHDA, CDR2 SQIVND (reference sequence). V gave up 4 bases and J gave up 8 bases; unmatched junction bases: 10. There are 14 residues in the CDR3. CDR3 sequence reads: CASSTDRWSRGYTF. CDR3 DNA sequence: TGTGCCAGTAGTACGGACAGGTGGTCGCGCGGCTACACCTTC.

V usage is TRBV9 and J usage is TRBJ2-3, with TRBD2 identical over 9 bases. CDR1 and CDR2 (germline): SGDLS, YYNGEE. With 0 bases clipped from V and 8 bases from J, the junction kept 7 bases outside the gene matches. CDR3 length equals 15 residues. Here the CDR3 reads CASSVASGEGGTQYF. CDR3 nucleotides: TGTGCCAGCAGCGTAGCTAGCGGGGAAGGTGGTACGCAGTATTTT.

This chain joins TRBV2 and TRBJ2-3; TRBD2 matches at 8 bases. V lost 7 bases and J lost 3; bases outside the gene matches: 12. CDR3 size: 16 residues. The V gene's germline CDR1 is SNHLY and CDR2 FYNNEI. CDR3 coding DNA: TGTGCCAGCACTATGAGGGGCGGCGGGGGGACAGATACGCAGTATTTT. It codes for CASTMRGGGGTDTQYF. Full variable domain (rest looked up from reference TRBV2 and TRBJ2-3): EPEVTQTPSHQVTQMGQEVILRCVPISNHLYFYWYRQILGQKVEFLVSFYNNEISEKSEIFDDQFSVERPDGSNFTLKIRSTKLEDSAMYFCASTMRGGGGTDTQYFGPGTRLTVL.

The chain employs TRBV7-2 and TRBJ2-3; the match to TRBD1 covers 7 bases. The CDR3 runs to 12 residues. After removal of 5 bases from V and 6 bases from J, the junction contained 2 bases not matched to a gene. Germline loops: CDR1 SGHTA, CDR2 FQGNSA. The CDR3, as DNA: TGTGCCAGCAGCAGGGACAGCGATACGCAGTATTTT. This sequence encodes CASSRDSDTQYF.

The chain joins TRBV7-8 to TRBJ2-2; D might be TRBD2 (5 bases). CDR3 size: 13 residues. V was shortened by 4 bases and J by 6 bases, with 9 bases between the two germline ends. In germline, CDR1 is SGHVS, CDR2 FQNEAQ. CDR3 protein: CASSSLEAGELFF. DNA of the CDR3: TGTGCCAGCAGCTCACTAGAGGCCGGGGAGCTGTTTTTT.